This note documents a single T cell receptor beta chain sequence. The antigen remains unidentified. This sample is part of a study of T cell responses to AZD1222 COVID-19 vaccine. The germline V gene encodes CDR1 MDHEN and CDR2 SYDVKM. V lost 1 base and J lost 7, with 17 bases in between. The CDR3 loop spans 16 amino acids. Study findings and constraints: Close to half of all spike-specific TCRs reportedly target regions of the variants that are unmutated. CD4 TCRs covered the whole spike, strongest at regions 160-218 and 743-854. Receipt of two AZD1222 doses was followed by a rise in Spike-specific TCR breadth and depth.

Assay used: immunoSEQ multiplex PCR; TCRdb lists only in-frame clones, some missing. The table has under 150,000 clones, around nine tenths seen once. The source of this sequence is an adult in good health. This chain connects TRBV28 to TRBJ2-1, with D tentatively TRBD2 (5 bases). Sample: peripheral blood, taken on day 0 of MenACWY control vaccination. The CDR3 DNA sequence: TGTGCCAGCAGTTTATTTACTACTGGGCGCGGGAATGAGCAGTTCTTC. Its translation is CASSLFTTGRGNEQFF.